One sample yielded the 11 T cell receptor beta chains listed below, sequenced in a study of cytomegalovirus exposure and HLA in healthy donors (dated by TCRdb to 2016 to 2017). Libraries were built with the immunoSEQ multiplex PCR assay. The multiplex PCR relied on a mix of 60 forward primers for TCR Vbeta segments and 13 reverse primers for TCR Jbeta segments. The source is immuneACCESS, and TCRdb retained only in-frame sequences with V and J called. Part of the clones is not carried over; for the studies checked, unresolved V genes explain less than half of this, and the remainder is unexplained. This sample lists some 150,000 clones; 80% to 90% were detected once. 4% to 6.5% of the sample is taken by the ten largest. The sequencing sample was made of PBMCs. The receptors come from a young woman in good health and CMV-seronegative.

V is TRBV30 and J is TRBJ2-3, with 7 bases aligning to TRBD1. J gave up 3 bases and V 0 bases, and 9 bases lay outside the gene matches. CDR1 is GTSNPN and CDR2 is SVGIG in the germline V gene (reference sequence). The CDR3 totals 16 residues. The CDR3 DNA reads TGTGCCTGGAGTGTACGAGGGGGCTTAGGGACAGATACGCAGTATTTT. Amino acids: CAWSVRGGLGTDTQYF.

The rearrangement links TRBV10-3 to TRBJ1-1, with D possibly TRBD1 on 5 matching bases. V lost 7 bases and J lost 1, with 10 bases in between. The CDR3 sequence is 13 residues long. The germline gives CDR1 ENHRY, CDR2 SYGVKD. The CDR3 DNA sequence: TGTGCCATCATGGACAACCCGAACACTGAAGCTTTCTTT. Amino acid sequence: CAIMDNPNTEAFF.

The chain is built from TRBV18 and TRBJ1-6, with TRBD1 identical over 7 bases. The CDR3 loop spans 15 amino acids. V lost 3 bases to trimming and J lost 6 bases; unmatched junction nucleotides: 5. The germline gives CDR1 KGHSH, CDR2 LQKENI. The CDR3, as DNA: TGTGCCAGCTCACCGGGACAGTCAATTAATTCACCCCTCCACTTT. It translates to CASSPGQSINSPLHF.

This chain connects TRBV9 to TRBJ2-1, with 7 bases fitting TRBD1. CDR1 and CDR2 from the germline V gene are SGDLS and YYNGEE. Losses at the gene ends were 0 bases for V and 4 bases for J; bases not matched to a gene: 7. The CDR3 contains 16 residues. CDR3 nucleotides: TGTGCCAGCAGCGTAGATCCGACAGGGTTTTACAATGAGCAGTTCTTC. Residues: CASSVDPTGFYNEQFF.

CDR3 amino acids: CASSSRLGMFTDTQYF. The DNA for the CDR3 is TGTGCCAGCTCATCCCGACTAGGGATGTTCACAGATACGCAGTATTTT. This chain joins TRBV18 and TRBJ2-3; D may be TRBD2 (6 bases). CDR1 KGHSH and CDR2 LQKENI come from the germline V gene. Between the trimmed V and J ends, which lost 5 bases and 2 bases, there was a span of 17 bases. This CDR3 has 16 amino acids.

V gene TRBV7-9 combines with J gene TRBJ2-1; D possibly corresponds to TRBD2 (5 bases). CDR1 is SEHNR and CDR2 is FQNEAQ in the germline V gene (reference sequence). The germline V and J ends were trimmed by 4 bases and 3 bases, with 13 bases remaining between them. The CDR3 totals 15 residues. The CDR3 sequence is CASSSTSPLYNEQFF. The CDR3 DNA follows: TGTGCCAGCAGCTCAACTAGTCCCCTCTACAATGAGCAGTTCTTC.

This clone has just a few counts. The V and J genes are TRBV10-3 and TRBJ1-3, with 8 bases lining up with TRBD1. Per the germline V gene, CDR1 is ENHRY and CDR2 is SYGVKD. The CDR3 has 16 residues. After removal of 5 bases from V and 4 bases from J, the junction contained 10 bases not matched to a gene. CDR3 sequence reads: CAISRQGQALGNTIYF. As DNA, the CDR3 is TGTGCCATCAGTCGACAGGGGCAGGCTCTCGGAAACACCATATATTTT.

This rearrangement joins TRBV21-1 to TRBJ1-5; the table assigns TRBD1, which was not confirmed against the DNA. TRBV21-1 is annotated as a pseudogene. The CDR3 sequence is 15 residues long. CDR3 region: CASSTLGQGNQPQHF. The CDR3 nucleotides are TGTGCCAGCAGCACTTTGGGGCAGGGCAATCAGCCCCAGCATTTT.

CDR3 region: CAWWGGYSNQPQHF. DNA for the CDR3: TGTGCCTGGTGGGGGGGTTATAGCAATCAGCCCCAGCATTTT. This rearrangement joins TRBV30 to TRBJ1-5; possibly TRBD1 for D (5 bases). Germline CDR1 is GTSNPN and CDR2 is SVGIG (reference sequence). This CDR3 has 14 residues. Trimming shortened V by 5 bases and J by 0 bases, and 11 bases separated the two germline ends.

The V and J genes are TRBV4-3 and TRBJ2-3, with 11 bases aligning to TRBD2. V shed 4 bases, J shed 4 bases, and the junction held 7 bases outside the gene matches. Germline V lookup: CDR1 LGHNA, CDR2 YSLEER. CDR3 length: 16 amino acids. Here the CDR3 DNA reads TGCGCCAGCAGCCCTTTAGCGGGAGGGGGGCCAGATACGCAGTATTTT. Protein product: CASSPLAGGGPDTQYF.

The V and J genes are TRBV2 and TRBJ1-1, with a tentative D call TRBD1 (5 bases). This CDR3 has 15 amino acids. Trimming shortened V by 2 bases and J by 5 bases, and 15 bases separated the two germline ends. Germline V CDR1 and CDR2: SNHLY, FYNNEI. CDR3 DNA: TGTGCCAGCAGTGAAACCCCCTCAGGGTTGACTGAAGCTTTCTTT. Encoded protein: CASSETPSGLTEAFF.